The TCR beta chain described here comes from a study of memory CD4+ T cells and cytomegalovirus serostatus. Single viable CD3+CD4+CD8-CD45RO+ cells were sorted as the memory CD4+ T cells. Serostatus was set by detecting CMV pp150, pp28, p38, p52 IgG. Total CD4+ T cells were enriched by CD4 positive selection. Study-wide findings and caveats: Each of 67 CMV-associated TCRbeta sequences occurred in one to five individuals. Repertoires predicted CMV serostatus with median bootstrapped AUC of approximately 0.95.

Assay used: immunoSEQ multiplex PCR; TCRdb lists only in-frame clones, some missing. The table has about 39,000 clones, roughly 80% seen once. Note on this clone: Its antigen remains unidentified.

Trimming took 5 bases from V and 4 from J, leaving 19 bases between them. Germline CDR1 reads MGHDK; CDR2 reads SYGVNS. The CDR3 is 16 residues long. This rearrangement joins TRBV25-1 to TRBJ2-3; D may be TRBD1 (5 bases). The receptor's source is an adult in good health and CMV-seronegative. Material for sequencing was memory CD4+ T cells from blood. CDR3 in amino acids: CASSTHRGLGADTQYF. DNA for the CDR3: TGTGCCAGCAGTACCCACAGAGGCCTAGGGGCAGATACGCAGTATTTT.